This T cell receptor beta chain is from a study of T-cell reconstitution after alpha-beta-depleted transplantation in children. The TCRbeta library incorporated unique molecular identifiers. TCRdb ran MiXCR on the PCR reads and lists one entry per CDR3 protein. The data hold about 340,000 distinct CDR3 sequences, with 15% to 20% observed a single time. With respect to this clonotype: Antigen unknown.

CDR1 and CDR2 (germline): SEHNR, FQNEAQ (reference sequence). The trim removed 1 base at V and 4 bases at J, leaving 12 bases unmatched. The CDR3 consists of 17 residues. The study, taken as a whole, reports: At the one-year point after transplant, T-cell counts and TCRbeta diversity were found to come mostly from T cells that had been newly produced. Several hundred expanded graft clones reportedly were the source of alpha-beta T cells about two months after transplant. There were some patients whose high TCRbeta diversity at day 60 came from surviving recipient T cells and thymic progenitors.

This sequence was found in a male patient between 2 and 15 years old who had a stem cell transplant for acute lymphoblastic leukemia, so the T cells may come from the graft donor. The material sequenced was PBMCs, mostly from graft donor cells, taken 360 days after TCRalphabeta/CD19-depleted stem cell transplant. The V and J genes are TRBV7-9 and TRBJ2-7; 8 nucleotides align to TRBD2. The CDR3 region has the DNA TGTGCCAGCAGCTTAGAATGGTGGCCTAGCGGGTCGTACGAGCAGTACTTC. Protein sequence: CASSLEWWPSGSYEQYF.